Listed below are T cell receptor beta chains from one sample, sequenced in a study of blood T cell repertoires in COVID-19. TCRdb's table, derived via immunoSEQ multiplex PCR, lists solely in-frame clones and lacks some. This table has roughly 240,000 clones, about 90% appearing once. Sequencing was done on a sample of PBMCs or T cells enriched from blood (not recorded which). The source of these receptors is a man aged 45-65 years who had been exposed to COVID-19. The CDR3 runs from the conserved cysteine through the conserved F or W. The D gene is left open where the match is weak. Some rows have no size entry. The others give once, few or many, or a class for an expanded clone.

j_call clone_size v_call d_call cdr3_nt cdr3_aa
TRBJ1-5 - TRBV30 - TGTGCCTGGAGTGCAGGGCTTTATAGCAATCAGCCCCAGCATTTT CAWSAGLYSNQPQHF
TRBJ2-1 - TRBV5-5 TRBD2 TGTGCCAGCAGCTACGGGGGGGACAATGAGCAGTTCTTC CASSYGGDNEQFF
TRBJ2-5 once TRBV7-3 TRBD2 TGTGCCAGCAGCTTAACCTCCACTAGCGGGAAGTACTTC CASSLTSTSGKYF
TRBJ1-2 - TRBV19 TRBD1 TGTGCCAGTAGTACGCAGACAGGGATGGGCTACACCTTC CASSTQTGMGYTF
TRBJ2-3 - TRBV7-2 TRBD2 TGTGCCAGCAGCTTAAGACTAGCCGGGGATACGCAGTATTTT CASSLRLAGDTQYF
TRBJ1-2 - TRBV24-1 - TGTGCCACCAGTGATTCCGGGGATCCTTGGTACGGCTACACCTTC CATSDSGDPWYGYTF
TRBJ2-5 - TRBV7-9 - TGTGCCAGCAGCTTATTGAGGGTCGAGACCCAGTACTTC CASSLLRVETQYF
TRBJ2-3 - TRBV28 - TGTGCCAGCAGGAGGGGGGGTCTTTCAGATACGCAGTATTTT CASRRGGLSDTQYF
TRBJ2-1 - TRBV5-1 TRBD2 TGCGCCAGCAGCTTGGGTAGGACTAGCGGGACCTACAATGAGCAGTTCTTC CASSLGRTSGTYNEQFF
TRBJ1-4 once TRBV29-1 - TGCAGCGTTACTGGACGGACGGGGGAAAAACTGTTTTTT CSVTGRTGEKLFF
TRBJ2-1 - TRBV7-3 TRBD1 TGTGCCAGCAGCTTAATGGGACAGGCGGGCGATGAGCAGTTCTTC CASSLMGQAGDEQFF
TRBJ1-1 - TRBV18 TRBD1 TGTGCCAGCTCGTACGGCAGGGGACAGGGCACTGAAGCTTTCTTT CASSYGRGQGTEAFF
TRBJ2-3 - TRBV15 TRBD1 TGTGCCACCAGCAGAGAAGACAGGGGGTTCGGCACAGATACGCAGTATTTT CATSREDRGFGTDTQYF
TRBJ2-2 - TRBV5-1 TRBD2 TGCGCCAGCAGCCAAGGACTAGCGGGAGTACCCGGGGAGCTGTTTTTT CASSQGLAGVPGELFF
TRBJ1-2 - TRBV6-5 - TGTGCCAGCAGAGCCTCGGGGGGGGCGAGGGGCTACACCTTC CASRASGGARGYTF
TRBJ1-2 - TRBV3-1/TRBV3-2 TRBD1 TGTGCCAGCAGCCAACAGGGGGGCGGTTATGGCTACACCTTC CASSQQGGGYGYTF
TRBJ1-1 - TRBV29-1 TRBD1 TGCAGCGTTGGGACAGGCTATGACACTGAAGCTTTCTTT CSVGTGYDTEAFF
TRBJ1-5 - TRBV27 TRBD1 TGTGCCAGCAGTCCTTCACAGGGGGAATGGGATCAGCCCCAGCATTTT CASSPSQGEWDQPQHF
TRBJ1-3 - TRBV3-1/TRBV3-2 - TGTGCCAGCAGCCACTTTACCCTGGCCGGAAACACCATATATTTT CASSHFTLAGNTIYF
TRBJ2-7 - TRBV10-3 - TGTGCCATCAGTGAGGACTTCTACGAGCAGTACTTC CAISEDFYEQYF
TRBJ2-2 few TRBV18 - TGTGCCAGCTCACCAAGGAGCCTGACGACCGGGGAGCTGTTTTTT CASSPRSLTTGELFF
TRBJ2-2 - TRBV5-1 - TGCGCCAGCAGCGCAACAGGGCCCAACACCGGGGAGCTGTTTTTT CASSATGPNTGELFF
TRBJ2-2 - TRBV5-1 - TGCGCCAGCAGGCTAGGGATCGGGACACTGGGCACCGGGGAGCTGTTTTTT CASRLGIGTLGTGELFF
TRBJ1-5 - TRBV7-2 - TGTGCCAGCAGCTTAAGACTTAAACAGGGTGGACAGCCCCAGCATTTT CASSLRLKQGGQPQHF
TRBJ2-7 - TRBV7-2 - TGTGCCAGCAGCTTAAACACCATCTCCTACGAGCAGTACTTC CASSLNTISYEQYF